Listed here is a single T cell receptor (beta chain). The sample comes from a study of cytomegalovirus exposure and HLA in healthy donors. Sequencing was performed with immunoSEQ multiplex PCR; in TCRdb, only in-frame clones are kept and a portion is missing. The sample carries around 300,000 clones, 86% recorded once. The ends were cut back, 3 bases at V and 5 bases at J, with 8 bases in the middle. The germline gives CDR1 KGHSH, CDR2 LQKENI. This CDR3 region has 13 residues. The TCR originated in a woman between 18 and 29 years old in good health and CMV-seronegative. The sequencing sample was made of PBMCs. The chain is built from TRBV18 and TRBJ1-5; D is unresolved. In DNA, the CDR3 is TGTGCCAGCTCACCGGAGAGGGATCAGCCCCAGCATTTT. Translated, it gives CASSPERDQPQHF. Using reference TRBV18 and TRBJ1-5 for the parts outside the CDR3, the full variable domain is NAGVMQNPRHLVRRRGQEARLRCSPMKGHSHVYWYRQLPEEGLKFMVYLQKENIIDESGMPKERFSAEFPKEGPSILRIQQVVRGDSAAYFCASSPERDQPQHFGDGTRLSIL.